The 21 T cell receptor beta chains listed next were all sequenced from one sample in a study of T-cell memory formation after mild COVID-19 (dated by TCRdb to 2020 to 2023). The library came from 5' RACE. Sequencing instrument: Illumina NovaSeq 6000. Starting from the raw public reads, TCRdb applied fastp trimming at Q25, assembled clones with MiXCR and retained in-frame beta chains. CDR3 protein duplicates are merged, each entry listing the most common genes and DNA. The sample includes 360,000 or so distinct CDR3 sequences, with approximately 29% observed a single time. Roughly 13% of the sample goes to the ten largest clones. The sequenced sample was PBMCs or a T cell subset sorted from them (not recorded which). The receptors derive from an adult woman who had mild COVID-19 (a few samples of this study predate the infection). The sample titles of this study are shuffled in the database, so cell type and time point are left out; the donor was told from shared clones.

This clonotype occurred a few times. The rearrangement uses TRBV12-3 or TRBV12-4 and TRBJ1-5; possible D gene TRBD1, 6 bases. V was cut by 1 base and J by 2 bases, with 12 bases left in between. CDR3 length: 16 amino acids. In nucleotides, the CDR3 is TGTGCCAGCAGTTTAGGCGGGGGGGCTGGCAATCAGCCCCAGCATTTT. This translates into CASSLGGGAGNQPQHF.

Only a few counts were recorded for this clonotype. The V and J genes are TRBV10-3 and TRBJ2-1; 7 nucleotides align to TRBD1. V shed 6 bases and J 5 bases; nucleotides not matched to a gene: 10. CDR3 size: 15 residues. The germline gives CDR1 ENHRY, CDR2 SYGVKD. CDR3 nucleotides: TGTGCCATCAGCCGAAGCCGGGACAGCAACAATGAGCAGTTCTTC. Protein sequence: CAISRSRDSNNEQFF.

This clonotype appeared a few times. The genes are TRBV18 and TRBJ2-7; perhaps TRBD1 as D (6 bases). Trimming stripped 3 bases from V and 2 bases from J, with 14 bases between. Germline assignment: CDR1 KGHSH and CDR2 LQKENI. CDR3 length: 15 amino acids. CDR3 DNA sequence: TGTGCCAGCTCACCGGGACAACTAGGAACCTACGAGCAGTACTTC. This sequence encodes CASSPGQLGTYEQYF.

This clonotype was detected only a few times. The rearrangement joins TRBV15 to TRBJ1-1; TRBD1 matches at 8 bases. CDR1 LNHNV and CDR2 YYDKDF come from the germline V gene (reference sequence). Trimming removed 5 bases from V and 6 bases from J; junction bases left unmatched: 5. The CDR3 is 13 amino acids. DNA for the CDR3: TGTGCCACCAGCGAACCGACAGGGGCTGAAGCTTTCTTT. This codes for CATSEPTGAEAFF. The full variable domain, its missing parts supplied by reference TRBV15 and TRBJ1-1, is DAMVIQNPRYQVTQFGKPVTLSCSQTLNHNVMYWYQQKSSQAPKLLFHYYDKDFNNEADTPDNFQSRRPNTSFCFLDIRSPGLGDTAMYLCATSEPTGAEAFFGQGTRLTVV.

This clonotype occurred a few times. The J gene is TRBJ1-6, the V gene TRBV5-5; no definite D call. Germline V CDR1 and CDR2: SGHKS, YYEKEE (reference sequence). The germline V and J ends were trimmed by 0 bases and 0 bases, with 4 bases remaining between them. The CDR3 consists of 15 residues. The CDR3 DNA is TGTGCCAGCAGCTTGGATTTCTCCTATAATTCACCCCTCCACTTT. It codes for CASSLDFSYNSPLHF.

This clonotype was counted a single time. This chain connects TRBV20-1 to TRBJ2-1; possible D gene TRBD2, 6 bases. V was trimmed by 5 bases and J by 0 bases, leaving 11 bases between them. The CDR3 spans 14 residues. The V gene's germline CDR1 is DFQATT and CDR2 SNEGSKA (reference sequence). The CDR3 loop reads CSACGASSYNEQFF. CDR3 DNA: TGCAGTGCTTGCGGGGCTAGCTCCTACAATGAGCAGTTCTTC.

The J gene is TRBJ2-5, the V gene TRBV15; D ambiguous. Trimming cost V 1 base and J 2 bases, with 5 bases left between them. This CDR3 is 13 amino acids long. Germline lookup yields CDR1 LNHNV and CDR2 YYDKDF (reference sequence). CDR3 DNA: TGTGCCACCAGCAGAGGGGAACAAGAGACCCAGTACTTC. It is translated as CATSRGEQETQYF.

V usage is TRBV7-9 and J usage is TRBJ1-1; TRBD1 might be the D (5 bases). With 4 bases removed from V and 4 bases from J, the gap between germline ends came to 10 bases. This CDR3 is 13 amino acids long. CDR1 SEHNR and CDR2 FQNEAQ come from the germline V gene (reference sequence). The CDR3 protein is CASSYSGPTEAFF. Written as DNA, the CDR3 is TGTGCCAGCAGCTATTCAGGGCCCACTGAAGCTTTCTTT.

This clonotype was picked up a small number of times. The chain is built from TRBV12-3 or TRBV12-4 and TRBJ2-7; unclear D gene. V lost 4 bases to trimming and J lost 4 bases, with 11 bases between them. CDR3 length: 13 amino acids. The CDR3 here is CASSSMNGYEQYF. For the CDR3, the DNA is TGTGCCAGCAGTTCGATGAATGGATACGAGCAGTACTTC.

This clonotype came up a few times. V usage is TRBV7-9 and J usage is TRBJ2-7, with 7 bases lining up with TRBD2. The CDR3 extends over 15 amino acids. V gave up 0 bases and J gave up 3 bases; unmatched junction bases: 5. Per the germline V gene, CDR1 is SEHNR and CDR2 is FQNEAQ (reference sequence). CDR3 nucleotides: TGTGCCAGCAGCTTAGCTAACGGGGGGAGCTACGAGCAGTACTTC. Translated, it gives CASSLANGGSYEQYF.

This clonotype came up a few times. The chain has TRBV2 and TRBJ2-1; 7 nucleotides match TRBD2. The CDR3 is 15 residues long. V lost 6 bases, J lost 3 bases, and 8 bases stayed unmatched. Germline CDR1 SNHLY, CDR2 FYNNEI. CDR3: CASRGDGTNYNEQFF. CDR3 nucleotides: TGTGCCAGCAGGGGAGACGGGACTAACTACAATGAGCAGTTCTTC.

The CDR3 loop reads CAWSNRDRYTDTQYF. The CDR3 DNA sequence: TGTGCCTGGAGTAACCGGGATCGCTACACAGATACGCAGTATTTT. The rearrangement uses TRBV30 and TRBJ2-3, with D possibly matching TRBD2 (5 bases). Deletions cut 2 bases from V and 2 bases from J, with 14 bases between. The CDR3 consists of 15 residues. Germline V gene data show CDR1 as GTSNPN and CDR2 as SVGIG (reference sequence).

This chain joins TRBV7-9 and TRBJ2-5; D gene unclear. The germline CDR1 and CDR2 sequences are SEHNR and FQNEAQ (reference sequence). V lost 1 base, J lost 0 bases, and 3 bases lay in between. The CDR3 totals 13 residues. CDR3: CASSLENQETQYF. Written as DNA, the CDR3 is TGTGCCAGCAGCTTAGAGAACCAAGAGACCCAGTACTTC.

V gene TRBV4-2 combines with J gene TRBJ2-2; a weak D match, TRBD1 (6 bases). Germline CDR1 LGHNA, CDR2 YNFKEQ. V was clipped by 0 bases and J by 4 bases, with 12 bases between them. The CDR3 has 16 amino acids. The CDR3 reads CASSQDGGRGTGELFF. The DNA for the CDR3 is TGTGCCAGCAGCCAAGATGGGGGCCGAGGCACCGGGGAGCTGTTTTTT.

A single count supports this clonotype. J is TRBJ2-1 and V is TRBV29-1, with D perhaps matching TRBD2 (5 bases). Germline values: CDR1 SQVTM, CDR2 ANQGSEA. V was shortened by 4 bases and J by 0 bases, with 16 bases between the two germline ends. This CDR3 is built from 16 residues. CDR3 in amino acids: CSVGRGPYSSYNEQFF. In nucleotides, the CDR3 is TGCAGCGTTGGACGCGGGCCCTATAGCTCCTACAATGAGCAGTTCTTC.

This clonotype was observed a handful of times. The V call is TRBV12-3 or TRBV12-4, the J call TRBJ2-6; D perhaps matches TRBD2 (5 bases). The V end lost 2 bases, the J end lost 7 bases, and 12 bases lay between the germline ends. CDR3 length: 15 residues. The CDR3 DNA reads as TGTGCCAGCAGTTTATTCGACGAGGGAGCCAACGTCCTGACTTTC. It yields the protein CASSLFDEGANVLTF.

This rearrangement joins TRBV29-1 to TRBJ2-7; the D gene is possibly TRBD2 (6 bases). The germline CDR1 and CDR2 sequences are SQVTM and ANQGSEA. The CDR3 extends over 15 amino acids. V lost 0 bases to trimming and J lost 3 bases, with 15 bases between them. The CDR3 is CSVEDRSRGSYEQYF. The CDR3 DNA sequence: TGCAGCGTTGAAGATCGGTCGCGGGGTAGCTACGAGCAGTACTTC.

The chain carries TRBV19 and TRBJ2-1; D is possibly TRBD1 (5 bases). CDR1 is LNHDA and CDR2 is SQIVND in the germline V gene (reference sequence). V lost 7 bases to trimming and J lost 3 bases, with 16 bases between them. The CDR3 consists of 15 residues. CDR3 sequence reads: CASNTFTGFYNEQFF. The CDR3 DNA reads TGTGCCAGTAACACCTTTACAGGTTTCTACAATGAGCAGTTCTTC.

The gene calls are TRBV4-1 and TRBJ1-1; no definite D call. CDR3 length: 14 residues. V lost 5 bases and J 1 base, leaving 11 bases between the germline ends. CDR1 and CDR2 from the germline V gene are MGHRA and YSYEKL. CDR3 amino acids: CASSAYRENTEAFF. CDR3 DNA: TGCGCCAGCAGCGCTTACAGAGAGAACACTGAAGCTTTCTTT.

This clonotype was seen a few times. The rearrangement joins TRBV7-9 to TRBJ2-1, with D possibly TRBD2 on 6 matching bases. The CDR3 consists of 16 residues. Trimming stripped 5 bases from V and 4 bases from J, with 18 bases between. Germline V gives CDR1 SEHNR, CDR2 FQNEAQ (reference sequence). CDR3 amino acids: CASSRSGGTPYNEQFF. The DNA of the CDR3 is TGTGCCAGCAGCCGAAGTGGCGGGACTCCGTACAATGAGCAGTTCTTC.

The sample holds one count of this clonotype. Germline is not matched at one junction end, which may reflect a read error. This chain joins TRBV12-3 or TRBV12-4 and TRBJ2-1, with D possibly matching TRBD1 (6 bases). CDR3 length equals 15 residues. The CDR3 spells CASGFRDTSYNEQFF. CDR3 sequence (DNA): TGTGCCAGCGGTTTCCGGGACACCTCCTACAATGAGCAGTTCTTC.